The next 29 T cell receptor beta chains were all read from a single sample in a study of T cell changes during pregnancy in multiple sclerosis. Produced via immunoSEQ multiplex PCR; TCRdb's table is partial and in-frame only. The sample contains about 40,000 clones, 80% to 90% of which appear only once. Specimen: peripheral blood, collected in the first trimester of pregnancy. These receptors were taken from a female donor in good health, enrolled as a control in a pregnancy study.

V usage is TRBV5-1 and J usage is TRBJ2-5, with 7 positions matching TRBD2. This CDR3 has 15 residues. Per the germline V gene, CDR1 is SGHRS and CDR2 is YFSETQ. After removal of 0 bases from V and 5 bases from J, the junction contained 7 bases not matched to a gene. CDR3 sequence (DNA): TGCGCCAGCAGCTTGGTTGGCGGGGGTGCGGAGACCCAGTACTTC. Amino acid sequence: CASSLVGGGAETQYF.

V gene TRBV27 combines with J gene TRBJ2-7; the D gene is possibly TRBD2 (5 bases). The CDR3 extends over 14 amino acids. Germline CDR1 is MNHEY and CDR2 is SMNVEV (reference sequence). The germline V and J ends were trimmed by 5 bases and 0 bases, with 11 bases remaining between them. CDR3 nucleotides: TGTGCCAGCAGTGTATTAGCGTCCTCCTACGAGCAGTACTTC. Translating it yields CASSVLASSYEQYF.

V is TRBV9 and J is TRBJ2-2; TRBD1 matches at 8 bases. Unmatched junction bases numbered 8, after V lost 2 bases and J lost 5 bases. The CDR3 is 16 amino acids. Germline assignment: CDR1 SGDLS and CDR2 YYNGEE. CDR3 in amino acids: CASSVRTGTRTGELFF. The CDR3 coding sequence is TGTGCCAGCAGCGTGAGGACAGGGACGAGAACCGGGGAGCTGTTTTTT.

The rearrangement joins TRBV27 to TRBJ2-7, with 7 nucleotides matching TRBD1. This CDR3 region has 13 residues. Germline V gene lookup returns CDR1 MNHEY and CDR2 SMNVEV (reference sequence). Trimming cost V 5 bases and J 6 bases; bases outside gene matches: 7. The DNA of the CDR3 is TGTGCCAGCAGTCCGAGACAGGGCGGCGAGCAGTACTTC. It encodes CASSPRQGGEQYF.

The chain recombines TRBV10-3 with TRBJ1-1; no definite D call. CDR1 and CDR2 (germline): ENHRY, SYGVKD. V dropped 3 bases and J dropped 6 bases, with 5 bases sitting between them. This CDR3 contains 11 residues. CDR3 sequence reads: CAISEQPEAFF. The CDR3 DNA follows: TGTGCCATCAGTGAACAGCCTGAAGCTTTCTTT.

This sequence joins TRBV18 and TRBJ2-5; the match to TRBD1 covers 9 bases. Unmatched junction bases numbered 13, after V lost 3 bases and J lost 5 bases. The CDR3 loop spans 17 amino acids. Germline V gene sequence: CDR1 KGHSH, CDR2 LQKENI. The CDR3 spells CASSPATGGLFPETQYF. The CDR3, as DNA: TGTGCCAGCTCACCGGCGACAGGGGGGCTTTTTCCCGAGACCCAGTACTTC.

The rearrangement uses TRBV2 and TRBJ2-1, with 8 bases lining up with TRBD2. J gave up 5 bases and V 4 bases, and 10 bases lay outside the gene matches. Germline V gives CDR1 SNHLY, CDR2 FYNNEI. The CDR3 spans 16 residues. CDR3 region: CASSALAGKGDNEQFF. CDR3 coding DNA: TGTGCCAGCAGTGCTTTAGCGGGGAAGGGAGACAATGAGCAGTTCTTC.

The chain links TRBV7-6 to TRBJ2-7; D may be TRBD1 (6 bases). The CDR3 is made up of 12 amino acids. With 6 bases removed from V and 3 bases from J, the gap between germline ends came to 9 bases. From germline, CDR1 is SGHVS and CDR2 FNYEAQ. The CDR3, as DNA: TGTGCCAGCAGTCAAGGGGGCTACGAGCAGTACTTC. Translated, it gives CASSQGGYEQYF.

CDR3: CASSRGGSEQYF. In nucleotides, the CDR3 is TGTGCCAGCAGCCGCGGGGGATCCGAGCAGTACTTC. The genes are TRBV7-2 and TRBJ2-7, with TRBD2 matching 7 bases. Germline V gives CDR1 SGHTA, CDR2 FQGNSA. V shed 5 bases, J shed 6 bases, and the junction held 4 bases outside the gene matches. This CDR3 spans 12 amino acids.

The chain joins TRBV9 to TRBJ1-2; possibly TRBD1 for D (6 bases). The CDR3 sequence is 14 residues long. CDR1 is SGDLS, CDR2 YYNGEE, per germline. Trimming stripped 0 bases from V and 8 bases from J, with 14 bases between. In DNA, the CDR3 is TGTGCCAGCAGCGTAGCTGGGGCAGGGGACGGCTACACCTTC. This encodes CASSVAGAGDGYTF.

The chain employs TRBV6-5 and TRBJ1-2; D gene uncertain. V lost 2 bases and J lost 4, with 14 bases in between. CDR1 is MNHEY, CDR2 SVGAGI, per germline. The CDR3 is 15 amino acids. The CDR3 reads CASSYTQSGSYGYTF. The CDR3 nucleotides are TGTGCCAGCAGTTACACGCAGTCCGGGAGCTATGGCTACACCTTC.

The chain has TRBV27 and TRBJ1-1, with D perhaps TRBD1 (5 bases). The germline CDR1 and CDR2 sequences are MNHEY and SMNVEV (reference sequence). This CDR3 has 15 residues. Trimming removed 6 bases at V and 0 bases at J, with 14 bases between. This CDR3 is CASSSGDYMNTEAFF. As DNA, the CDR3 is TGTGCCAGCAGCTCGGGGGACTACATGAACACTGAAGCTTTCTTT.

The chain couples TRBV5-6 to TRBJ2-7; TRBD2 agrees at 7 bases. V shed 1 base and J 2 bases; nucleotides not matched to a gene: 3. Germline CDR1 SGHDT, CDR2 YYEEEE. The CDR3 contains 14 residues. Here the CDR3 DNA reads TGTGCCAGCAGCTTGTCAGCGGGGACCTACGAGCAGTACTTC. It yields the protein CASSLSAGTYEQYF.

This chain uses TRBV7-3 with TRBJ2-3; no clear D. V lost 2 bases to trimming and J lost 5 bases, with 17 bases between them. The germline V gene has CDR1 SGHTA and CDR2 FQGTGA. CDR3 length: 16 amino acids. DNA of the CDR3: TGTGCCAGCAGCTTATCACCCGTCCTGACACAAGATACGCAGTATTTT. Its protein product is CASSLSPVLTQDTQYF.

The chain combines TRBV11-2 with TRBJ2-3; D perhaps matches TRBD2 (6 bases). From germline, CDR1 is SGHAT and CDR2 FQNNGV. CDR3 length equals 15 residues. V lost 5 bases, J lost 2 bases, and 14 bases lay in between. The DNA of the CDR3 is TGTGCCAGCAGCCGCGGGGATTTGGCCACAGATACGCAGTATTTT. Translated: CASSRGDLATDTQYF. The entire variable domain, with the rest obtained from reference TRBV11-2 and TRBJ2-3, is as follows: EAGVAQSPRYKIIEKRQSVAFWCNPISGHATLYWYQQILGQGPKLLIQFQNNGVVDDSQLPKDRFSAERLKGVDSTLKIQPAKLEDSAVYLCASSRGDLATDTQYFGPGTRLTVL.

The genes are TRBV14 and TRBJ2-1, with D uncertain. Between the trimmed V and J ends, which lost 1 base and 8 bases, there was a span of 9 bases. Germline V gene data show CDR1 as SGHDN and CDR2 as FVKESK. The CDR3 totals 13 residues. The DNA of the CDR3 is TGTGCCAGCAGCCAAGGGCCGAGCGATGAGCAGTTCTTC. Encoded protein: CASSQGPSDEQFF.

The J gene is TRBJ1-2, the V gene TRBV7-3; no clear D. Germline CDR1 reads SGHTA; CDR2 reads FQGTGA. Trimming left V 0 bases short and J 0 bases short, with 8 bases between. The CDR3 covers 15 residues. For the CDR3, the DNA is TGTGCCAGCAGCTTAACTTCCCAGACTAACTATGGCTACACCTTC. This sequence encodes CASSLTSQTNYGYTF.

This clone has a single count. The junction departs from germline at one end; a sequencing error may be responsible. CDR3 sequence (DNA): TGTGCCAGCAGTTTAGGGTGGCTAGCGGGAGTGTTAGAGCAGTTCTTC. Residues: CASSLGWLAGVLEQFF. The chain has TRBV7-2 and TRBJ2-1, with TRBD2 identical over 10 bases. This CDR3 is 16 amino acids long. CDR1 is SGHTA, CDR2 FQGNSA, per germline.

This clone is termed medium-sized. The chain is built from TRBV6-4 and TRBJ1-1, with 7 bases aligning to TRBD1. Germline lookup yields CDR1 MRHNA and CDR2 SNTAGT. The length of the CDR3 is 13 residues. The ends lost 0 bases at V and 8 bases at J; junction bases unmatched: 3. The CDR3 sequence is CASSDSPGQEAFF. The CDR3 DNA reads TGTGCCAGCAGTGACTCTCCGGGACAGGAAGCTTTCTTT.

J is TRBJ2-5 and V is TRBV18, with D possibly being TRBD2 (6 bases). The CDR3 is 17 amino acids. Trimming cost V 3 bases and J 2 bases, with 19 bases left between them. Germline V gene lookup returns CDR1 KGHSH and CDR2 LQKENI. For the CDR3, the DNA is TGTGCCAGCTCACCTTTGGCTAGCGTTATAACTCAAGAGACCCAGTACTTC. It is translated as CASSPLASVITQETQYF.

The CDR3 DNA reads as TGTGCCAGCAGCCAAGATGTCAGCGAAGAGACCCAGTACTTC. Protein: CASSQDVSEETQYF. The V and J genes are TRBV4-2 and TRBJ2-5; D not certain. Germline lookup yields CDR1 LGHNA and CDR2 YNFKEQ. Deletions cut 0 bases from V and 3 bases from J, with 8 bases between. This CDR3 is built from 14 residues.

The V gene is TRBV5-1, the J gene TRBJ1-1; D is unclear. V lost 3 bases, J lost 3 bases, and 12 bases lay in between. Per germline, CDR1 SGHRS and CDR2 YFSETQ. This CDR3 has 14 residues. For the CDR3, the DNA is TGCGCCAGCAGCTACGACTACCCGGACACTGAAGCTTTCTTT. Translating gives CASSYDYPDTEAFF.

The chain uses TRBV5-1 and TRBJ1-2; no clear D gene. The ends were cut back, 0 bases at V and 5 bases at J, with 8 bases in the middle. This CDR3 contains 13 residues. The V gene's germline CDR1 is SGHRS and CDR2 YFSETQ. The CDR3 nucleotides are TGCGCCAGCAGCTTGGGCCAGTTTTATGGCTACACCTTC. Amino acid sequence: CASSLGQFYGYTF.

The chain has TRBV15 and TRBJ2-5; 9 bases are a match to TRBD2. Germline V CDR1 and CDR2: LNHNV, YYDKDF (reference sequence). This CDR3 is built from 18 residues. V gave up 0 bases and J gave up 1 base; unmatched junction bases: 9. CDR3 region: CATSRDGRLAGTQETQYF. CDR3 DNA sequence: TGTGCCACCAGCAGAGATGGGAGGCTAGCGGGAACCCAAGAGACCCAGTACTTC.

The table lists this clone with a count of one. V gene TRBV7-8 combines with J gene TRBJ2-5; a possible D gene is TRBD1 (6 bases). Between the trimmed V and J ends, which lost 1 base and 1 base, there was a span of 7 bases. CDR1 SGHVS and CDR2 FQNEAQ come from the germline V gene. The CDR3 extends over 14 amino acids. The CDR3 here is CASSLGDTQETQYF. CDR3 DNA sequence: TGTGCCAGCAGCTTAGGGGACACCCAAGAGACCCAGTACTTC.

The chain couples TRBV5-4 to TRBJ1-1, with TRBD1 matching over 8 bases. CDR3 length: 16 residues. Germline assignment: CDR1 SGHNT and CDR2 YYREEE (reference sequence). J gave up 3 bases and V 5 bases, and 12 bases lay outside the gene matches. The CDR3 region has the DNA TGTGCCAGCAGTCGACAAGCCGGGACAGGAGACACTGAAGCTTTCTTT. It translates to CASSRQAGTGDTEAFF.

The rearrangement uses TRBV7-8 and TRBJ2-3; 8 bases agree with TRBD1. The germline gives CDR1 SGHVS, CDR2 FQNEAQ. J was trimmed by 6 bases and V by 3 bases; bases with no gene match: 5. CDR3 size: 14 residues. As DNA, the CDR3 is TGTGCCAGCAGCTTGGCGACAGGGGATGATACGCAGTATTTT. It specifies CASSLATGDDTQYF.

J is TRBJ1-2 and V is TRBV29-1; D not resolved. Germline V gene sequence: CDR1 SQVTM, CDR2 ANQGSEA. This CDR3 has 14 amino acids. Trimming took off 4 bases at V and 9 bases at J, with 21 bases between the two ends. The CDR3 region is CSVVALERRQSYTF. The CDR3 bases are TGCAGCGTTGTGGCGTTGGAGCGTAGGCAAAGCTACACCTTC.

This chain links TRBV5-6 with TRBJ1-5, with 10 positions matching TRBD1. V lost 4 bases to trimming and J lost 6 bases; unmatched junction nucleotides: 10. CDR3 length: 16 amino acids. Germline V gives CDR1 SGHDT, CDR2 YYEEEE. The CDR3 reads CASSHQVDRGAQPQHF. CDR3 DNA sequence: TGTGCCAGCAGCCACCAGGTGGACAGGGGGGCTCAGCCCCAGCATTTT.